This T cell receptor beta chain was retrieved from a study of T cell repertoires in cytomegalovirus infection. A few counts support this clonotype. TCRdb recomputed calls from the reads with MiXCR, one row per CDR3 protein. The data contain 150,000 or so distinct CDR3 sequences, approximately 17% of them singletons. Germline V lookup: CDR1 LNHDA, CDR2 SQIVND (reference sequence). This CDR3 is 13 amino acids long. Trimming took 5 bases from V and 6 from J; bases not matched to a gene: 2. Sequencing was performed on CD8+ T cells from PBMCs. This TCR came from a human donor in good health (CMV status not recorded). Some clones in this sample may be carry-over from other donors' samples. V and J are TRBV19 and TRBJ2-7; TRBD2 agrees at 12 bases. The CDR3 reads CASSLTSGGEQYF. CDR3 nucleotides: TGTGCCAGTAGTTTGACTAGCGGGGGCGAGCAGTACTTC.